Listed below are T cell receptor beta chains from one sample, sequenced in a study of CD8+CD57+ T cells in acquired aplastic anemia. MiXCR, run by TCRdb on the reads, gives a single entry per CDR3 protein. The sample shows roughly 160,000 distinct CDR3 sequences, under 75% of them seen only once. The sequencing sample was made of sorted CD4+, CD8+, or CD8+CD57+ T cells (not recorded which) from PBMCs. These receptor sequences come from a human donor in good health. The CDR3 runs from the conserved cysteine through the conserved F or W. Each record gives: clone size, J gene, D gene, V gene, CDR3 DNA, CDR3 protein. A D gene is named only where the DNA matches it firmly. The size entry is marked missing in some rows and otherwise reads once, few, many or a size class.

>NA|TRBJ1-2|TRBD1|TRBV25-1
TGTGCCTCGAGACAGGGATACTATGGCTACACCTTC
CASRQGYYGYTF
>few|TRBJ2-3|NA|TRBV25-1
TGTGCCAGCAGTGACCCGAGCATAATAACTTCTCCGGCCGAAGATACGCAGTATTTT
CASSDPSIITSPAEDTQYF
>NA|TRBJ1-4|TRBD1|TRBV20-1
TGCAGTGCTAGATTTGGGACAGGGAATGAAAAACTGTTTTTT
CSARFGTGNEKLFF
>many|TRBJ2-2|NA|TRBV10-2
TGCGCCAGCAGTGAGTCGAGGCAGGGTATCGGGGAGCTGTTTTTT
CASSESRQGIGELFF
>NA|TRBJ1-3|NA|TRBV15
TGTGCCACCAGCAGAGATGGCAGGGCTGGAAACACCATATATTTT
CATSRDGRAGNTIYF
>many|TRBJ2-1|NA|TRBV4-1
TGCGCCAGCAGCCAAGGAGACTACCTATACAATGAGCAGTTCTTC
CASSQGDYLYNEQFF
>NA|TRBJ2-5|NA|TRBV11-2
TGTGCCAGCAGCTTCTCGGAGGGGCAAGAGACCCAGTACTTC
CASSFSEGQETQYF
>few|TRBJ2-5|TRBD2|TRBV10-3
TGTGCCATCAGTGAGGGGTTAGCGGGCCCACGGGGGGAGACCCAGTACTTC
CAISEGLAGPRGETQYF
>NA|TRBJ2-7|NA|TRBV2
TGTGCCACCAGTGAGGGAAAGGCGGTACCCTACGAGCAGTACTTC
CATSEGKAVPYEQYF
>many|TRBJ2-1|NA|TRBV24-1
TGTGCCACCAGTGATTTTGATGACAATGAGCAGTTCTTC
CATSDFDDNEQFF
>many|TRBJ2-1|NA|TRBV6-5
TGTGCCAGCAGGGTTAGCGGTTATAACAATGAGCAGTTCTTC
CASRVSGYNNEQFF
>NA|TRBJ2-7|NA|TRBV5-4
TGTGCCAGCAGCAACGACCCAATTCCAACCTACGAGCAGTACTTC
CASSNDPIPTYEQYF
>many|TRBJ2-7|NA|TRBV11-2
TGTGCCAGCAGCTTAGAGGCAGGGATTTCCGAGCAGTACTTC
CASSLEAGISEQYF
>many|TRBJ1-6|TRBD1|TRBV7-9
TGTGCCAGCAGCTTGGGGACAGGCCGATATAATTCACCCCTCCACTTT
CASSLGTGRYNSPLHF
>NA|TRBJ1-2|TRBD1|TRBV24-1
TGTGCCACCAGTGGGGCCTGGGGACAGCCTAGTCCTAACTATGGCTACACCTTC
CATSGAWGQPSPNYGYTF
>NA|TRBJ2-1|NA|TRBV9
TGTGCCAGCAGCGTAAACGACAATGAGCAGTTCTTC
CASSVNDNEQFF
>many|TRBJ1-4|NA|TRBV2
TGTGCCAGCAGTGAAGCGCTTGCGAATGAAAAACTGTTTTTT
CASSEALANEKLFF
>few|TRBJ1-4|TRBD1|TRBV29-1
TGCAGCGTTAGACCGGGACAGGGGAAGGAAAAACTGTTTTTT
CSVRPGQGKEKLFF
>NA|TRBJ2-4|TRBD1|TRBV9
TGTGCCAGCAGGGACAGGGATGGGGGCACTCAGTACTTC
CASRDRDGGTQYF
>few|TRBJ2-7|TRBD2|TRBV2
TGTGCCAGCATTCAAAGACCGGGACTAGCGGCCTCCTACGAGCAGTACTTC
CASIQRPGLAASYEQYF
>NA|TRBJ2-7|NA|TRBV7-2
TGTGCCAGCAGCCGCGACTACGAGCAGTACTTC
CASSRDYEQYF
>NA|TRBJ1-3|NA|TRBV20-1
TGCAGTGCTGCCGAGGAAGGACGGGGCGGAAACACCATATATTTT
CSAAEEGRGGNTIYF
>NA|TRBJ2-7|NA|TRBV20-1
TGCAGTGCTTTCCCCGGGACTTTTTCCTACGAGCAGTACTTC
CSAFPGTFSYEQYF
>NA|TRBJ2-1|NA|TRBV25-1
TGTGCCAGCAGTCCGTCCGGAGGCGAATACAATGAGCAGTTCTTC
CASSPSGGEYNEQFF
>NA|TRBJ2-3|TRBD2|TRBV20-1
TGCAGTGCTCCCAGCGGGGGAGAGGATACGCAGTATTTT
CSAPSGGEDTQYF
>NA|TRBJ1-4|NA|TRBV29-1
TGCAGCGTTGCTGCAGGGACAACAACTAATGAAAAACTGTTTTTT
CSVAAGTTTNEKLFF
>many|TRBJ2-7|TRBD2|TRBV30
TGTGCCTGGATTAGCGGGAGCAACGAGCAGTACTTC
CAWISGSNEQYF
>NA|TRBJ1-4|NA|TRBV29-1
TGCAGCGTTGGGGGAGGGGGAGAGGGTAATGAAAAACTGTTTTTT
CSVGGGGEGNEKLFF
>NA|TRBJ1-2|NA|TRBV4-1
TGCGCCAGCAGCCAAGATCGGGGCGGCAACTATGGCTACACCTTC
CASSQDRGGNYGYTF
>few|TRBJ1-2|NA|TRBV10-3
TGTGCCATCAGTGAGTCGGCGGGATCTAACTATGGCTACACCTTC
CAISESAGSNYGYTF
>NA|TRBJ1-5|TRBD1|TRBV7-6
TGTGCCAGCAGCAGAACCGGGACAGGCAATCAGCCCCAGCATTTT
CASSRTGTGNQPQHF
>NA|TRBJ1-2|NA|TRBV29-1
TGCACCGGTCGAGGGGTAGATGGCTACACCTTC
CTGRGVDGYTF